This T cell receptor beta chain was recorded in a study of shared clonotypes between healthy human individuals. Study conclusions and caveats: Non-shared clonotypes had lower generation probabilities than clonotypes shared by all four sorted-subset donors. Donors were few, which limited the genetic and exposure-history diversity represented.

Germline CDR1 MDHEN, CDR2 SYDVKM. V was clipped by 7 bases and J by 8 bases, with 9 bases between them. The CDR3 runs to 11 residues. All the donors were Caucasian adults who lived in Nashville, Tennessee. Original data processing: Junction-only immunoSEQ data arrived without quality scores, meaning filtering differed. Using immunoSEQ multiplex PCR, the repertoire was profiled, and TCRdb retains in-frame clones only, with some absent. D and trimming come from the DNA, and the V and J calls and clone size come from that table. The sample gives some 2.3 million clones, 90% to 95% of which show up once; about 0.41% is in the top ten. Remarks on this clone: Its target is unknown.

The receptor comes from a man younger than 35 in good health. Some clones in this sample may be carry-over from other donors' samples. Sequenced material: naive CD4+ T cells from PBMCs. Specified subset: CD45RA+ positively selected. This rearrangement joins TRBV28 to TRBJ2-1, with D unclear. The CDR3 loop reads CASIKSDEQFF. CDR3 DNA: TGTGCCAGCATTAAGAGCGATGAGCAGTTCTTC.